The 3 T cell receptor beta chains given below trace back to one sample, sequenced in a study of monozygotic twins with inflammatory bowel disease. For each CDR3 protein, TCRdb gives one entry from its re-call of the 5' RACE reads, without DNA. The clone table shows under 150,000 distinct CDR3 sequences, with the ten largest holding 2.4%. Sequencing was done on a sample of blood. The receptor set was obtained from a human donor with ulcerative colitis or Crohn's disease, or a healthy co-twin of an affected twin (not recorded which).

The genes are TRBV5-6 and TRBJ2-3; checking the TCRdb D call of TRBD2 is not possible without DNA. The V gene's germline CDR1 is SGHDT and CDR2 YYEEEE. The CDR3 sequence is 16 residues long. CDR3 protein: CASTPPGLAFLDTQYF.

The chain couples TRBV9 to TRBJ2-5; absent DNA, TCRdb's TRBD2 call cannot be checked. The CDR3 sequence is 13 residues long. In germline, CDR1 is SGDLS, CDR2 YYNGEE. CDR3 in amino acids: CASSGGTVGTQYF. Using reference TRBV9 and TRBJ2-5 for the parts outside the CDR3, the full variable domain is DSGVTQTPKHLITATGQRVTLRCSPRSGDLSVYWYQQSLDQGLQFLIQYYNGEERAKGNILERFSAQQFPDLHSELNLSSLELGDSALYFCASSGGTVGTQYFGPGTRLLVL.

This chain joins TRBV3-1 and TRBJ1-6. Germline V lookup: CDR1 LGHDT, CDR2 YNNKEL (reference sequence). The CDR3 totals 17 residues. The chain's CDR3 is CASSPRPSGGSGSPLHF.